The next 6 T cell receptor beta chains were all read from a single sample in a study of T cell responses to AZD1222 COVID-19 vaccine. Assay: immunoSEQ multiplex PCR; the TCRdb copy retains only in-frame clones and omits some. The table has roughly 89,000 clones, over 75% seen once. The source material was peripheral blood, sampled on day 0 of MenACWY control vaccination. These receptors all come from an adult in good health.

V usage is TRBV10-3 and J usage is TRBJ1-1, with D hard to call. Germline CDR1 ENHRY, CDR2 SYGVKD. V was cut by 4 bases and J by 0 bases, with 9 bases left in between. CDR3 length equals 14 residues. This chain's CDR3 is CAISGTHMNTEAFF. CDR3 coding DNA: TGTGCCATCAGTGGAACACATATGAACACTGAAGCTTTCTTT.

The J gene is TRBJ2-1, the V gene TRBV5-6, with D tentatively TRBD1 (5 bases). CDR3 length equals 14 residues. V gave up 2 bases and J gave up 4 bases, with 10 bases separating them. Looked up from germline, CDR1 is SGHDT and CDR2 is YYEEEE. CDR3 nucleotides: TGTGCCAGCAGCTTATCCGCAGGGTACAATGAGCAGTTCTTC. Amino acid sequence: CASSLSAGYNEQFF.

The count of this clone is one. The chain recombines TRBV28 with TRBJ1-4; 9 bases fit TRBD1. J was trimmed by 3 bases and V by 7 bases; bases with no gene match: 9. The germline gives CDR1 MDHEN, CDR2 SYDVKM. The CDR3 is 16 residues long. The CDR3 reads CASTLNRGQANEKLFF. The DNA of the CDR3 is TGTGCCAGCACCTTAAACAGGGGGCAGGCTAATGAAAAACTGTTTTTT.

The chain has TRBV3-1 (or the pseudogene TRBV3-2) and TRBJ1-6; D perhaps matches TRBD1 (6 bases). The CDR3 consists of 14 residues. The V gene lost 4 bases and the J gene lost 4 bases, with 8 bases spanning the gap. Germline assignment: CDR1 LGHDT and CDR2 YNNKEL (reference sequence). CDR3 in DNA: TGTGCCAGCAGCCGGACAGCTTATAATTCACCCCTCCACTTT. Amino acids: CASSRTAYNSPLHF.

V and J are TRBV10-3 and TRBJ1-5, with D tentatively TRBD1 (5 bases). CDR1 ENHRY and CDR2 SYGVKD come from the germline V gene. This CDR3 is 14 amino acids long. V gave up 3 bases and J gave up 9 bases, with 15 bases separating them. Here the CDR3 DNA reads TGTGCCATCAGTGACGACAGCTCATTAACGCCCCAGCATTTT. Translation: CAISDDSSLTPQHF.

The J gene is TRBJ1-4, the V gene TRBV5-1; a possible D gene is TRBD1 (6 bases). V shed 0 bases and J shed 8 bases, with 11 bases lying between them. The CDR3 length is 14 residues. From germline, CDR1 is SGHRS and CDR2 YFSETQ. The CDR3 sequence is CASSLEPGEEKLFF. The CDR3 DNA follows: TGCGCCAGCAGCTTGGAACCAGGGGAGGAAAAACTGTTTTTT.